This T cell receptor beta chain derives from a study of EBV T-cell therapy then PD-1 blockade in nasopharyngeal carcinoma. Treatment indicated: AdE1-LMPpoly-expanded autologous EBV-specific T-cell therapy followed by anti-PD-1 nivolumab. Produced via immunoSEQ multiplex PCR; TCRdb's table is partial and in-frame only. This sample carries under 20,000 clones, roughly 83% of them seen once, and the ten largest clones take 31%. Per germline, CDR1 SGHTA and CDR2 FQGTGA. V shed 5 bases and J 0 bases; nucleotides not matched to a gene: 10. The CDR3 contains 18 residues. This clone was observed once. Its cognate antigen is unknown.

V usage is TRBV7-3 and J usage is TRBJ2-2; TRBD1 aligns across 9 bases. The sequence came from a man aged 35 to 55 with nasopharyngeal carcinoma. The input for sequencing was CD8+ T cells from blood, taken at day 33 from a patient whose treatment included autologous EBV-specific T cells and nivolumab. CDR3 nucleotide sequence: TGTGCCAGCAGCCGTTTCCCGGGACAGGGAGCGAACACCGGGGAGCTGTTTTTT. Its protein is CASSRFPGQGANTGELFF.